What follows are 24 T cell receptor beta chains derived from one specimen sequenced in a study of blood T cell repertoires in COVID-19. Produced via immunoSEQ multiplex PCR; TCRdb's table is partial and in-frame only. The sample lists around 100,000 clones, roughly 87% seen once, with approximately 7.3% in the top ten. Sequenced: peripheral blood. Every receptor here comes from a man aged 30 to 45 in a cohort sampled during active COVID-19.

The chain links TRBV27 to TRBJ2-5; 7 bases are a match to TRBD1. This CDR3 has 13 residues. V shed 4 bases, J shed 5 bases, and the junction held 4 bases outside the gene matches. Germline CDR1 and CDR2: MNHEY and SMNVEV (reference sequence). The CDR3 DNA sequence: TGTGCCAGCAGTTATACAGGGGTGGAGACCCAGTACTTC. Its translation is CASSYTGVETQYF.

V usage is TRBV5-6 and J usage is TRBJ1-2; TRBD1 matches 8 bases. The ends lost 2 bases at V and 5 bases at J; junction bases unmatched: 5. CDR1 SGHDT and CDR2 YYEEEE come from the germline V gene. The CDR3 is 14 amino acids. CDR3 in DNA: TGTGCCAGCAGCTTTGAGGGACAGGATTATGGCTACACCTTC. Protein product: CASSFEGQDYGYTF.

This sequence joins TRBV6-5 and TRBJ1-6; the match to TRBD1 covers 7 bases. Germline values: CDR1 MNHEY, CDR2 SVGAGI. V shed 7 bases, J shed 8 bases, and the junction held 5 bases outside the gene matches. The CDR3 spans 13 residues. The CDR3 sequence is CASTGTVYSPLHF. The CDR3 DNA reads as TGTGCCAGCACCGGGACAGTTTATTCACCCCTCCACTTT.

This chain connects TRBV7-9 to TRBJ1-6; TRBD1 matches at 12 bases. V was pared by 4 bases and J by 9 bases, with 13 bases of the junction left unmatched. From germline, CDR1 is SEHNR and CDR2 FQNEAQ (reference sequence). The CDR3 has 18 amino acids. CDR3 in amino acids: CASSYSGTGGIPGSPLHF. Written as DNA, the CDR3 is TGTGCCAGCAGCTACTCCGGGACAGGGGGCATCCCCGGTTCACCCCTCCACTTT.

The CDR3 loop reads CASSIVRDRSQYF. CDR3 in DNA: TGTGCCAGTAGTATAGTCCGGGACAGATCGCAGTACTTC. This rearrangement joins TRBV19 to TRBJ2-7, with 7 bases that match TRBD1. Germline V lookup: CDR1 LNHDA, CDR2 SQIVND (reference sequence). Unmatched junction bases numbered 6, after V lost 1 base and J lost 9 bases. The CDR3 loop spans 13 amino acids.

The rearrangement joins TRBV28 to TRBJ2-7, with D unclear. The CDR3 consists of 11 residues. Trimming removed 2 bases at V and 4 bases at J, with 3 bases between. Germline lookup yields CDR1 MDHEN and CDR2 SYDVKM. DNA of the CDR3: TGTGCCAGCAGTTTACGGTACGAGCAGTACTTC. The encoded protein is CASSLRYEQYF.

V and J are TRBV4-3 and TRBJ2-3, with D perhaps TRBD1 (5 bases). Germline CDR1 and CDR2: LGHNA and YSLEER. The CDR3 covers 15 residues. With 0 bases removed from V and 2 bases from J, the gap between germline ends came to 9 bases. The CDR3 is CASSQDGAYTDTQYF. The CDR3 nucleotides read TGCGCCAGCAGCCAAGATGGGGCGTACACAGATACGCAGTATTTT.

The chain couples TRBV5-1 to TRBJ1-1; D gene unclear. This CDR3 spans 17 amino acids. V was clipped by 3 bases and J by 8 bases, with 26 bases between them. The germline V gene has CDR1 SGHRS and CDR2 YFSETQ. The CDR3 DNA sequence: TGCGCCAGCAGCTCTTCCGGCGGAACGGGAGTTGTTGAAGAAGCTTTCTTT. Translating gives CASSSSGGTGVVEEAFF.

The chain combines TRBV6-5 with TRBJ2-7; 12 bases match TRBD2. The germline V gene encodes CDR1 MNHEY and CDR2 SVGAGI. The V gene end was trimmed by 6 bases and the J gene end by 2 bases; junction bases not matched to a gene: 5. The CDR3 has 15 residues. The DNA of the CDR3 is TGTGCCAGCAGGGCGACTAGCGGGGGCCCCTACGAGCAGTACTTC. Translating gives CASRATSGGPYEQYF.

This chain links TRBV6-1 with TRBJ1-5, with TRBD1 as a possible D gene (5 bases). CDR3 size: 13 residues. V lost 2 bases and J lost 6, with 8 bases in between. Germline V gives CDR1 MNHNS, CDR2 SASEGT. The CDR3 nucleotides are TGTGCCAGCAGTGAAATAGGGGTTCAGCCCCAGCATTTT. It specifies CASSEIGVQPQHF.

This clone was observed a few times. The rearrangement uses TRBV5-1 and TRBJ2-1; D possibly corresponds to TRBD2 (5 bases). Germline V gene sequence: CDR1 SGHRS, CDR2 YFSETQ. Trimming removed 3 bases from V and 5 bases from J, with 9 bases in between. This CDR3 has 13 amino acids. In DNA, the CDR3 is TGCGCCAGCAGCTCTGCGAGGGACAATGAGCAGTTCTTC. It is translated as CASSSARDNEQFF.

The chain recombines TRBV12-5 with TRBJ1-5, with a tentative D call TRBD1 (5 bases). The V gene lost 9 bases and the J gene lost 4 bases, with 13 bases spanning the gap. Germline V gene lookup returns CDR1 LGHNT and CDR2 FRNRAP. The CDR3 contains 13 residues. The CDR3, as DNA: TGTGCTAGCAGGGTGAGTGGAAATCAGCCCCAGCATTTT. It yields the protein CASRVSGNQPQHF.

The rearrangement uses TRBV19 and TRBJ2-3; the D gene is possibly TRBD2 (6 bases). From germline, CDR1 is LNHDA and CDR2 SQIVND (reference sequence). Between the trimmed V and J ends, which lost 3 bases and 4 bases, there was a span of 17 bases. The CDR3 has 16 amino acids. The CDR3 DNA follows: TGTGCCAGTAGTATCTCGGGGGTCGGGGTCCCAGATACGCAGTATTTT. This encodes CASSISGVGVPDTQYF.

Here the CDR3 reads CASSFRPGGAFF. The CDR3 nucleotides are TGTGCCAGCAGTTTCCGACCCGGCGGAGCTTTCTTT. The chain combines TRBV12-3 or TRBV12-4 with TRBJ1-1; no reliable D call. The CDR3 extends over 12 amino acids. Trimming removed 3 bases at V and 10 bases at J, with 12 bases between.

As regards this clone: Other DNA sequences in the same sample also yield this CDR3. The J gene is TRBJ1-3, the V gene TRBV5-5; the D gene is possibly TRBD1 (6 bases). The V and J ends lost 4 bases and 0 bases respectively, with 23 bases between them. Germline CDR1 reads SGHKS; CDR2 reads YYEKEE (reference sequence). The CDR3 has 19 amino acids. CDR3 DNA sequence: TGTGCCAGCAGCCCCCGCTTCCCTTTGGACAGTAGCTCTGGAAACACCATATATTTT. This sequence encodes CASSPRFPLDSSSGNTIYF.

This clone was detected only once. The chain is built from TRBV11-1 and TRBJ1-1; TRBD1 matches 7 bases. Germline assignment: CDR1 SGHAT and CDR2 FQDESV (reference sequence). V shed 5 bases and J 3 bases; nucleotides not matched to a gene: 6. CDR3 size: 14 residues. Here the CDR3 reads CASSRGDSYTEAFF. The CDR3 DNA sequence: TGTGCCAGCAGCCGAGGGGACAGTTACACTGAAGCTTTCTTT. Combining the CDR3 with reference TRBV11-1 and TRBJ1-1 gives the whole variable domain EAEVAQSPRYKITEKSQAVAFWCDPISGHATLYWYRQILGQGPELLVQFQDESVVDDSQLPKDRFSAERLKGVDSTLKIQPAELGDSAMYLCASSRGDSYTEAFFGQGTRLTVV.

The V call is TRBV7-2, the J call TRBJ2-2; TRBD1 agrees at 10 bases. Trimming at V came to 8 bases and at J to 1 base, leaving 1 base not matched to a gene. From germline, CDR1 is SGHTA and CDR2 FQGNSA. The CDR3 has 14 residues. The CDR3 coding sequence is TGTGCCAGCGACAGGGGGCAGAACACCGGGGAGCTGTTTTTT. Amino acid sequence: CASDRGQNTGELFF. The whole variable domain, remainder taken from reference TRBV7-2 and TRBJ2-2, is GAGVSQSPSNKVTEKGKDVELRCDPISGHTALYWYRQSLGQGLEFLIYFQGNSAPDKSGLPSDRFSAERTGGSVSTLTIQRTQQEDSAVYLCASDRGQNTGELFFGEGSRLTVL.

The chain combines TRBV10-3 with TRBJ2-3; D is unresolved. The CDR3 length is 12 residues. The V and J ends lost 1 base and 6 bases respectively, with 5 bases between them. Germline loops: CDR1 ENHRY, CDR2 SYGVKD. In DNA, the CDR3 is TGTGCCATCAGTGAGTTTGAGGATACGCAGTATTTT. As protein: CAISEFEDTQYF.

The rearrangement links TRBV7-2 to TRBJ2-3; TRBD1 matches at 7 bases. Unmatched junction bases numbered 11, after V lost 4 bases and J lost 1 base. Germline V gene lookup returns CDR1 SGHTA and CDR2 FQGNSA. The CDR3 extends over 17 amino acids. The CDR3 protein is CASSSYPMGTGTDTQYF. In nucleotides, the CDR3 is TGTGCCAGCAGCTCGTACCCAATGGGGACAGGCACAGATACGCAGTATTTT.

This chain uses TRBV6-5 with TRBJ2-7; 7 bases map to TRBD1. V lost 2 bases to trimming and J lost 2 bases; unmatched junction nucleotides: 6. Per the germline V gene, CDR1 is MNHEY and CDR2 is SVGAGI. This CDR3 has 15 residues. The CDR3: CASSYEATGAYEQYF. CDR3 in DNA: TGTGCCAGCAGTTACGAGGCAACAGGGGCCTACGAGCAGTACTTC.

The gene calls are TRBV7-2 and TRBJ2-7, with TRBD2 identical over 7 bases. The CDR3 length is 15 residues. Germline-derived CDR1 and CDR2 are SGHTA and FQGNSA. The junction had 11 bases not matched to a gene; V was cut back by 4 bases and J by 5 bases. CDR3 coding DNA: TGTGCCAGCAGCTCGATCCGCGGGGGACTGGACGAGCAGTACTTC. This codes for CASSSIRGGLDEQYF.

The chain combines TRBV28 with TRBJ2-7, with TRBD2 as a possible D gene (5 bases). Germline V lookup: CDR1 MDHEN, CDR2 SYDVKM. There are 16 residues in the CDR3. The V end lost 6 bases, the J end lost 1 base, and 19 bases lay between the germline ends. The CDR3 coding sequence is TGTGCCAGCAGCCCCTGGTGGGGTCGGGGATCCTACGAGCAGTACTTC. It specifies CASSPWWGRGSYEQYF.

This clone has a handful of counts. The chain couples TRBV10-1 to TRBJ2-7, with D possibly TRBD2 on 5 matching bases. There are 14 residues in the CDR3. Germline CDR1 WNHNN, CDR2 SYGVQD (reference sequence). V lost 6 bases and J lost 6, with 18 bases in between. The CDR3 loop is CASSGYGDRPEQYF. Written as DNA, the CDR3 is TGCGCCAGCAGCGGATACGGGGATCGGCCCGAGCAGTACTTC.

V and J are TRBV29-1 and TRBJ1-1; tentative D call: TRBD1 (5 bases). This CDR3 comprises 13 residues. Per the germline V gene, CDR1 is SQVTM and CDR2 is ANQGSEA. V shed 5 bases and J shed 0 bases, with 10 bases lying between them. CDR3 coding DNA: TGCAGCGTTACACAGGCGCTGAACACTGAAGCTTTCTTT. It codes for CSVTQALNTEAFF.